A selection of T cell receptor beta chains follows, all from one sample in a study of T cell clonotyping in hematopoietic cell transplantation. The method was immunoSEQ multiplex PCR; TCRdb's version includes in-frame clones alone and lacks a portion of them. The sample lists thousands of clones; about 85% were seen once. The sequences come from peripheral blood mononuclear cells, collected 180 days after allogeneic stem cell transplant. These receptors all come from a male patient aged 55-69 years who had an allogeneic stem cell transplant from an unrelated donor, so T cells may come from the graft donor. Some clones in this sample may be carry-over from other donors' samples. Both conserved end residues are part of each CDR3. Each record gives: CDR3 DNA, CDR3 protein, D gene, clone size, V gene, J gene. A D gene is named only where the DNA matches it firmly. Not all rows give a size; the values are once, few, many and, for expanded clones, a class.

CDR3nt: TGTGCCAGCAGCTTGGTGACGTATGAGCAGTTCTTC
CDR3aa: CASSLVTYEQFF
d_gene: .
abundance: .
v_gene: TRBV5-6
j_gene: TRBJ2-1

CDR3nt: TGCGCCAGCAGCCAAGATAGTACCAGAGTCTCTGGAAACACCATATATTTT
CDR3aa: CASSQDSTRVSGNTIYF
d_gene: .
abundance: .
v_gene: TRBV4-3
j_gene: TRBJ1-3

CDR3nt: TGTGCCAGCCGTGGGACGGGCAATCAGCCCCAGCATTTT
CDR3aa: CASRGTGNQPQHF
d_gene: .
abundance: few
v_gene: TRBV2
j_gene: TRBJ1-5

CDR3nt: TGTGCCAGCAGTTTGGGGGTACATGGCTACACCTTC
CDR3aa: CASSLGVHGYTF
d_gene: .
abundance: .
v_gene: TRBV28
j_gene: TRBJ1-2

CDR3nt: TGTGCCAGCAGCCAAGAAAAGCTAGCGGGGGGGCCGACAGATACGCAGTATTTT
CDR3aa: CASSQEKLAGGPTDTQYF
d_gene: TRBD2
abundance: .
v_gene: TRBV4-2
j_gene: TRBJ2-3

CDR3nt: TGTGCCAGCAGCGCCGCCGGACAGACGAACACCGGGGAGCTGTTTTTT
CDR3aa: CASSAAGQTNTGELFF
d_gene: .
abundance: few
v_gene: TRBV9
j_gene: TRBJ2-2

CDR3nt: TGTGCCAGCAGTGAGGGGGCGCTCACTGAAGCTTTCTTT
CDR3aa: CASSEGALTEAFF
d_gene: .
abundance: .
v_gene: TRBV6-1
j_gene: TRBJ1-1

CDR3nt: TGTGCCAGCAGCTTAGCCTTACCCCCTGGCTACACCTTC
CDR3aa: CASSLALPPGYTF
d_gene: .
abundance: .
v_gene: TRBV7-2
j_gene: TRBJ1-2

CDR3nt: TGCGCCAGCAGCCTAGACTCCAGCGGGCGCTACAATGAGCAGTTCTTC
CDR3aa: CASSLDSSGRYNEQFF
d_gene: .
abundance: once
v_gene: TRBV4-1
j_gene: TRBJ2-1

CDR3nt: TGTGCCAGCCTTTCCCTGGCGGGAGGCCTCTACGAGCAGTACTTC
CDR3aa: CASLSLAGGLYEQYF
d_gene: TRBD2
abundance: .
v_gene: TRBV6-5
j_gene: TRBJ2-7

CDR3nt: TGTGCCAGCAGCTTAGAAAGTACAGGGCGGTACTTC
CDR3aa: CASSLESTGRYF
d_gene: .
abundance: .
v_gene: TRBV5-6
j_gene: TRBJ2-7